This entry lists 26 T cell receptor beta chains sequenced from one sample in a study of CD8+ T cells in alopecia areata. Treatment specified: oral pan-JAK inhibitor, 5-10 mg twice daily. As the sequencing template, cDNA was produced by extracting RNA and reverse transcribing it. The method was immunoSEQ multiplex PCR; TCRdb's version includes in-frame clones alone and lacks a portion of them. The sample comprises approximately 42,000 clones, 50% to 70% of which are singletons, and about a fifth rests with the top ten. The starting material was CD8+ T cells sorted from blood, obtained at week 4, from a patient treated with tofacitinib. All receptors come from a human donor with alopecia areata.

This chain uses TRBV28 with TRBJ2-1, with TRBD1 matching over 7 bases. Unmatched junction bases numbered 3, after V lost 6 bases and J lost 4 bases. The germline CDR1 and CDR2 sequences are MDHEN and SYDVKM. The CDR3 spans 13 residues. The DNA of the CDR3 is TGTGCCAGCAGCCGGGACAGTTACAATGAGCAGTTCTTC. This encodes CASSRDSYNEQFF.

This clone turned up a few times. This chain joins TRBV7-8 and TRBJ2-5; 12 bases are shared with TRBD2. The junction had 7 bases not matched to a gene; V was cut back by 0 bases and J by 5 bases. Germline CDR1 and CDR2: SGHVS and FQNEAQ. The CDR3 covers 17 residues. CDR3 DNA sequence: TGTGCCAGCAGCTTAGCGATGCGACTAGCGGGGGAGGAGACCCAGTACTTC. Translated: CASSLAMRLAGEETQYF.

This clone came up a few times. The chain recombines TRBV7-3 with TRBJ2-1; TRBD1 matches at 9 bases. After removal of 2 bases from V and 10 bases from J, the junction contained 3 bases not matched to a gene. The CDR3 runs 13 residues. Germline lookup yields CDR1 SGHTA and CDR2 FQGTGA. CDR3 coding DNA: TGTGCCAGCAGCTTAGACAGGGGGGGAGAGCAGTTCTTC. It codes for CASSLDRGGEQFF.

The CDR3 is CASSNTPRGKSTEAFF. Written as DNA, the CDR3 is TGTGCCAGCAGCAACACCCCTCGAGGGAAGAGCACTGAAGCTTTCTTT. The chain uses TRBV7-8 and TRBJ1-1; no definite D call. The CDR3 totals 16 residues. Trimming stripped 5 bases from V and 4 bases from J, with 20 bases between. In germline, CDR1 is SGHVS, CDR2 FQNEAQ. Variable domain in full (rest from reference TRBV7-8 and TRBJ1-1): GAGVSQSPRYKVAKRGQDVALRCDPISGHVSLFWYQQALGQGPEFLTYFQNEAQLDKSGLPSDRFFAERPEGSVSTLKIQRTQQEDSAVYLCASSNTPRGKSTEAFFGQGTRLTVV.

This chain connects TRBV29-1 to TRBJ1-4, with D tentatively TRBD1 (6 bases). V dropped 7 bases and J dropped 7 bases, with 16 bases sitting between them. There are 13 residues in the CDR3. Germline-derived CDR1 and CDR2 are SQVTM and ANQGSEA. The CDR3 protein is CSAAPGVGEKLFF. CDR3 coding DNA: TGCAGCGCCGCACCAGGGGTCGGTGAAAAACTGTTTTTT.

The genes are TRBV29-1 and TRBJ2-1; D remains unclear. The germline V gene encodes CDR1 SQVTM and CDR2 ANQGSEA. The CDR3 has 10 residues. Trimming took 5 bases from V and 10 from J, leaving 9 bases between them. The DNA of the CDR3 is TGCAGCGTTACCCAAGGGGAGCAGTTCTTC. It codes for CSVTQGEQFF.

In this sample, this clone turned up once. This chain connects TRBV9 to TRBJ2-7, with 8 nucleotides matching TRBD1. The CDR3 has 15 amino acids. Germline CDR1 and CDR2: SGDLS and YYNGEE. The ends lost 0 bases at V and 0 bases at J; junction bases unmatched: 2. This CDR3 is CASSVGTGSSYEQYF. The CDR3 DNA reads TGTGCCAGCAGCGTAGGGACAGGGTCCTCCTACGAGCAGTACTTC.

V and J are TRBV5-1 and TRBJ2-7; no reliable D call. There are 13 residues in the CDR3. Looked up from germline, CDR1 is SGHRS and CDR2 is YFSETQ. With 4 bases removed from V and 5 bases from J, the gap between germline ends came to 13 bases. The CDR3 spells CASSPGSLDEQYF. For the CDR3, the DNA is TGCGCCAGCAGCCCTGGGTCCCTGGACGAGCAGTACTTC.

This rearrangement joins TRBV5-4 to TRBJ2-3; D gene unclear. The CDR3 covers 12 residues. The V and J ends lost 2 bases and 3 bases respectively, with 4 bases between them. Germline V CDR1 and CDR2: SGHNT, YYREEE (reference sequence). CDR3 sequence: CASSLSTDTQYF. CDR3 nucleotides: TGTGCCAGCAGCTTATCTACAGATACGCAGTATTTT.

V usage is TRBV29-1 and J usage is TRBJ2-1, with TRBD1 identical over 12 bases. J gave up 5 bases and V 1 base, and 3 bases lay outside the gene matches. This CDR3 has 15 residues. Germline CDR1 and CDR2: SQVTM and ANQGSEA. CDR3 sequence reads: CSVEVRDRGHNEQFF. The CDR3 DNA follows: TGCAGCGTTGAAGTTCGGGACAGGGGGCACAATGAGCAGTTCTTC.

The chain carries TRBV29-1 and TRBJ2-2; possibly TRBD1 for D (5 bases). The CDR3 extends over 11 amino acids. V gave up 6 bases and J gave up 7 bases, with 9 bases separating them. CDR1 is SQVTM, CDR2 ANQGSEA, per germline. CDR3 residues: CSVQEYGELFF. The CDR3 coding sequence is TGCAGCGTACAGGAGTACGGGGAGCTGTTTTTT.

This clone was seen only a few times. The chain joins TRBV27 to TRBJ2-2; TRBD1 agrees at 10 bases. V trimming: 5 bases; J trimming: 7 bases; junction bases outside the gene matches: 7. This CDR3 is 15 amino acids long. The germline gives CDR1 MNHEY, CDR2 SMNVEV (reference sequence). The CDR3 bases are TGTGCCAGCAGTCATGGGACAGGGGTTGTCGGGGAGCTGTTTTTT. It yields the protein CASSHGTGVVGELFF.

J is TRBJ1-2 and V is TRBV27, with unresolved D. Germline assignment: CDR1 MNHEY and CDR2 SMNVEV (reference sequence). This CDR3 has 13 residues. Trimming removed 6 bases at V and 4 bases at J, with 12 bases between. The CDR3 DNA sequence: TGTGCCAGCAGAGGTATAGGCCCCTATGGCTACACCTTC. This encodes CASRGIGPYGYTF.

This chain links TRBV4-1 with TRBJ2-7; 12 nucleotides align to TRBD2. Germline CDR1 is MGHRA and CDR2 is YSYEKL. V dropped 0 bases and J dropped 5; count of bases not matched to a gene: 5. The CDR3 runs 16 residues. The CDR3 is CASSQDDTSGGHEQYF. Written as DNA, the CDR3 is TGCGCCAGCAGCCAAGATGATACTAGCGGGGGGCACGAGCAGTACTTC.

The chain employs TRBV7-2 and TRBJ2-1; D remains ambiguous. V lost 0 bases, J lost 6 bases, and 6 bases lay in between. Germline CDR1 reads SGHTA; CDR2 reads FQGNSA. This CDR3 spans 13 amino acids. The CDR3 coding sequence is TGTGCCAGCAGCTTAGCGCGGAGCAATGAGCAGTTCTTC. Amino acid sequence: CASSLARSNEQFF. Full variable domain (rest looked up from reference TRBV7-2 and TRBJ2-1): GAGVSQSPSNKVTEKGKDVELRCDPISGHTALYWYRQSLGQGLEFLIYFQGNSAPDKSGLPSDRFSAERTGGSVSTLTIQRTQQEDSAVYLCASSLARSNEQFFGPGTRLTVL.

The V and J genes are TRBV13 and TRBJ2-5; no clear D gene. The germline gives CDR1 PRHDT, CDR2 FYEKMQ (reference sequence). The CDR3 has 12 amino acids. V was trimmed by 4 bases and J by 5 bases, leaving 8 bases between them. CDR3 sequence (DNA): TGTGCCAGCAGCTCCCTTCCCGAGACCCAGTACTTC. This encodes CASSSLPETQYF. Variable domain in full (rest from reference TRBV13 and TRBJ2-5): AAGVIQSPRHLIKEKRETATLKCYPIPRHDTVYWYQQGPGQDPQFLISFYEKMQSDKGSIPDRFSAQQFSDYHSELNMSSLELGDSALYFCASSSLPETQYFGPGTRLLVL.

The chain couples TRBV29-1 to TRBJ1-1, with D possibly being TRBD1 (5 bases). The CDR3 spans 15 residues. Trimming took 3 bases from V and 3 from J, leaving 17 bases between them. Germline-derived CDR1 and CDR2 are SQVTM and ANQGSEA. Here the CDR3 DNA reads TGCAGCGTTGATGGGACTCCACGAGGGGACACTGAAGCTTTCTTT. Its translation: CSVDGTPRGDTEAFF.

Concerning this clone itself: The same CDR3 can be traced to other DNA sequences in this sample. The chain uses TRBV13 and TRBJ1-1, with a weak D call TRBD1 (5 bases). Germline loops: CDR1 PRHDT, CDR2 FYEKMQ (reference sequence). V lost 5 bases and J lost 1, with 5 bases in between. This CDR3 comprises 12 residues. For the CDR3, the DNA is TGTGCCAGCAGCGGGGGGAACACTGAAGCTTTCTTT. Translation gives CASSGGNTEAFF.

This rearrangement joins TRBV5-1 to TRBJ2-1, with D possibly TRBD1 on 5 matching bases. V was shortened by 4 bases and J by 8 bases, with 13 bases between the two germline ends. This CDR3 is 13 amino acids long. Germline assignment: CDR1 SGHRS and CDR2 YFSETQ. The CDR3 DNA follows: TGCGCCAGCAGCCCCAGGGTGGGCGATGAGCAGTTCTTC. Translating it yields CASSPRVGDEQFF. Full variable domain (remainder filled in from reference TRBV5-1 and TRBJ2-1): KAGVTQTPRYLIKTRGQQVTLSCSPISGHRSVSWYQQTPGQGLQFLFEYFSETQRNKGNFPGRFSGRQFSNSRSEMNVSTLELGDSALYLCASSPRVGDEQFFGPGTRLTVL.

The rearrangement uses TRBV4-3 and TRBJ2-3; D ambiguous. Trimming left V 0 bases short and J 4 bases short, with 11 bases between. Germline V lookup: CDR1 LGHNA, CDR2 YSLEER. The CDR3 consists of 15 residues. CDR3 region: CASSQDRVGADTQYF. CDR3 DNA: TGCGCCAGCAGCCAAGACCGGGTGGGCGCAGATACGCAGTATTTT.

This chain links TRBV6-6 with TRBJ2-3, with D hard to call. The CDR3 is 12 amino acids. The V end was cut by 0 bases, the J end by 6 bases, with 4 bases between. Germline lookup yields CDR1 MNHNY and CDR2 SVGAGI (reference sequence). CDR3 sequence reads: CASSYSEDTQYF. DNA for the CDR3: TGTGCCAGCAGTTACTCCGAGGATACGCAGTATTTT.

The chain links TRBV30 to TRBJ2-3; a weak D match, TRBD2 (6 bases). Per germline, CDR1 GTSNPN and CDR2 SVGIG (reference sequence). Trimming removed 0 bases from V and 6 bases from J, with 16 bases in between. This CDR3 comprises 15 residues. CDR3: CAWSVPEGRGDTQYF. The CDR3 DNA sequence: TGTGCCTGGAGTGTACCGGAGGGACGTGGCGATACGCAGTATTTT.

The rearrangement joins TRBV5-1 to TRBJ1-6; D is ambiguous. Germline CDR1 reads SGHRS; CDR2 reads YFSETQ. V lost 3 bases to trimming and J lost 7 bases, with 11 bases between them. CDR3 length: 14 amino acids. The DNA of the CDR3 is TGCGCCAGCAGCTCGACTCGGGAGAATTCACCCCTCCACTTT. Encoded protein: CASSSTRENSPLHF.

There are a few counts of this clone. Other DNA sequences from this sample encode an identical CDR3 as well. The V gene is TRBV29-1, the J gene TRBJ1-2; unclear D gene. Between the trimmed V and J ends, which lost 4 bases and 6 bases, there was a span of 6 bases. This CDR3 is 10 amino acids long. Germline V gene lookup returns CDR1 SQVTM and CDR2 ANQGSEA. The CDR3 spells CSVAGDGYTF. In DNA form, the CDR3 reads TGCAGCGTTGCGGGAGATGGCTACACCTTC. Looking up the rest from reference TRBV29-1 and TRBJ1-2 gives the full variable domain: SAVISQKPSRDICQRGTSLTIQCQVDSQVTMMFWYRQQPGQSLTLIATANQGSEATYESGFVIDKFPISRPNLTFSTLTVSNMSPEDSSIYLCSVAGDGYTFGSGTRLTVV.

The chain couples TRBV7-8 to TRBJ2-3, with a weak D call TRBD2 (5 bases). CDR1 is SGHVS, CDR2 FQNEAQ, per germline. The V gene lost 5 bases and the J gene lost 4 bases, with 10 bases spanning the gap. The CDR3 covers 13 residues. DNA of the CDR3: TGTGCCAGCAGCCTCGGACTGCCAGATACGCAGTATTTT. Protein sequence: CASSLGLPDTQYF.

V usage is TRBV7-3 and J usage is TRBJ2-3; D not resolved. Germline V CDR1 and CDR2: SGHTA, FQGTGA. The CDR3 runs 14 residues. Trimming shortened V by 4 bases and J by 8 bases, and 16 bases separated the two germline ends. CDR3 sequence (DNA): TGTGCCAGCAGCTCCAGGTTCTCGGCCGGTACGCAGTATTTT. Amino acid sequence: CASSSRFSAGTQYF.